This entry is about one T cell receptor (beta chain). As yet, its antigen is unknown. These data belong to a study of long-term antiretroviral therapy in people with HIV. Sequencing relied on immunoSEQ assay v3.0, run at survey level. The target of sequencing was roughly 35,000-55,000 T-cell genomes per sample. Repertoires were generated with immunoSEQ multiplex PCR, while TCRdb's copy carries only in-frame clones and drops some. The profile shows tens of thousands of clones, over 70% of them singletons. Study outcomes and limitations: Repertoires from HIV showed CDR3 length ranges narrower than those of controls. ART adherence, viral resistance and therapy changes went undocumented.

Each HIV-infected participant was given treatment in the United States. Trimming cost V 6 bases and J 3 bases, with 9 bases left between them. Germline CDR1 and CDR2: SNHLY and FYNNEI. The CDR3 is 12 residues long. Sequenced material: unsorted PBMCs, taken 1.1 years before starting antiretroviral therapy. The V and J genes are TRBV2 and TRBJ2-7; TRBD1 might be the D (6 bases). This sequence was found in a woman aged 25-40 years with HIV. CDR3 in DNA: TGTGCCAGCAGCTCACAGGGCTACGAGCAGTACTTC. Its protein is CASSSQGYEQYF.